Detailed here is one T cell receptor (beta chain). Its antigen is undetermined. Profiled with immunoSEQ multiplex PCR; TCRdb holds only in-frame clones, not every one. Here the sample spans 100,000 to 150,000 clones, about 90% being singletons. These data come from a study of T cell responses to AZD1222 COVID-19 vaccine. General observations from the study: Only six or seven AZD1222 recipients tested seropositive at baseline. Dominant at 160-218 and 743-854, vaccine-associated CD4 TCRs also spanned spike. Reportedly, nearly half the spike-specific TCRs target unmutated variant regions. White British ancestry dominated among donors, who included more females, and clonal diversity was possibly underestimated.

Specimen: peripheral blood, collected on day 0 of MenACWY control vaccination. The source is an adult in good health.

The CDR3 is CASTPPGLATHEQYF. In DNA form, the CDR3 reads TGTGCCAGCACTCCGCCGGGACTAGCAACCCACGAGCAGTACTTC. The chain recombines TRBV5-4 with TRBJ2-7; TRBD2 aligns across 9 bases. This CDR3 comprises 15 residues. Germline-derived CDR1 and CDR2 are SGHNT and YYREEE (reference sequence). V was pared by 6 bases and J by 5 bases, with 12 bases of the junction left unmatched. Variable domain in full (rest from reference TRBV5-4 and TRBJ2-7): ETGVTQSPTHLIKTRGQQVTLRCSSQSGHNTVSWYQQALGQGPQFIFQYYREEENGRGNFPPRFSGLQFPNYSSELNVNALELDDSALYLCASTPPGLATHEQYFGPGTRLTVT.